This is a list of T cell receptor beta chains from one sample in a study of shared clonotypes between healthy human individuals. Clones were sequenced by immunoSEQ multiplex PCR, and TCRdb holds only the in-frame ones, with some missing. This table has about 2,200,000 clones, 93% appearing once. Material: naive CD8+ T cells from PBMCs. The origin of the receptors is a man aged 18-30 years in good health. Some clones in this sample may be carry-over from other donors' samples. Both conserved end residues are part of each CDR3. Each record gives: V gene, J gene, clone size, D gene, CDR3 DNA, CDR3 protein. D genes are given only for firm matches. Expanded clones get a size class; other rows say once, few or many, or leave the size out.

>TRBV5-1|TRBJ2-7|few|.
TGCGCCAGCAGCCCCCGGGACACGGAACCGGACGAGCAGTACTTC
CASSPRDTEPDEQYF
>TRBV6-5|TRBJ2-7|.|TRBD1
TGTGCCAGCAGTGCAACAGGGGGCCTCTACGAGCAGTACTTC
CASSATGGLYEQYF
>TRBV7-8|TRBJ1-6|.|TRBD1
TGTGCCAGCAGCTTGTGGGACAGGGGCAATTCACCCCTCCACTTT
CASSLWDRGNSPLHF
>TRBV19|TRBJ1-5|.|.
TGTGCCAGTAGTATAGAAGGGGGGGTTCGGCCCCAGCATTTT
CASSIEGGVRPQHF
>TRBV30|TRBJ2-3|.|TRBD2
TGTGCCTGGAGTTATCTAGCGGGAGGGCCTACAGATACGCAGTATTTT
CAWSYLAGGPTDTQYF
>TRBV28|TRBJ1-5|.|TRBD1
TGTGCCAGCAGTTCGAATTACAGGGGGCAAGGCAATCAGCCCCAGCATTTT
CASSSNYRGQGNQPQHF
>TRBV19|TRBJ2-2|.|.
TGTGCCAGTAGTATATACTTTGGATCGGAGCTGTTTTTT
CASSIYFGSELFF
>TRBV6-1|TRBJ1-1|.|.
TGTGCCAGCAGTGAAGCCCGACTAGGGGGCACTGAAGCTTTCTTT
CASSEARLGGTEAFF
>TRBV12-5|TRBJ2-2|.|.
TGTGCTAGTGGTTGGAACACCGGGGAGCTGTTTTTT
CASGWNTGELFF
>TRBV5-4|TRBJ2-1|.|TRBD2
TGTGCCAGCAGCTTGACGGGGAGGGACGGCGATGAGCAGTTCTTC
CASSLTGRDGDEQFF
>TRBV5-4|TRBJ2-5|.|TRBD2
TGTGCCAGCAGCCACCCCCCTAGCGGGACCGAAGAGACCCAGTACTTC
CASSHPPSGTEETQYF
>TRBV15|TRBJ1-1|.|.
TGTGCCACCAGCAGAGATCTCAGACAGCCGGCGACTGAAGCTTTCTTT
CATSRDLRQPATEAFF
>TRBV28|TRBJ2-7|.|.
TGTGCCAGCGGGGGCTCCTACGAGCAGTACTTC
CASGGSYEQYF
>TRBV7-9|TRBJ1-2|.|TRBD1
TGTGCCAGCAGCTTCGGGACAGGGGGTGGGTATGGCTACACCTTC
CASSFGTGGGYGYTF
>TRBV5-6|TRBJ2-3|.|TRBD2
TGTGCCAGCAGCATAGCGGGAGCCGTCGATACGCAGTATTTT
CASSIAGAVDTQYF
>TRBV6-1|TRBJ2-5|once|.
TGTGCCAGCAGCACGCGTCCCACCGCCGGGTGGTCCCAGTACTTC
CASSTRPTAGWSQYF
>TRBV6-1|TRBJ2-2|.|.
TGTGCCAGCATCCCCCCGAACACCGGGGAGCTGTTTTTT
CASIPPNTGELFF